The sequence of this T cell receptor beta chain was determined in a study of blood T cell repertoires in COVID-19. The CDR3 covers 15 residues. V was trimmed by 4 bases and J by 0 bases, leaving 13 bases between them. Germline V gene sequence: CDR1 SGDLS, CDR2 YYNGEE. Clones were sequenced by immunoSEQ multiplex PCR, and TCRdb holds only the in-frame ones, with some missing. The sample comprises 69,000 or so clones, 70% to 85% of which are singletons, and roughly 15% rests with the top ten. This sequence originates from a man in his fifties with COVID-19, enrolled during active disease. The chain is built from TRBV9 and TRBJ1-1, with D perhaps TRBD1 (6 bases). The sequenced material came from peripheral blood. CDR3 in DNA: TGTGCCAGCAGCTCTCCGACAGGTCTGAACACTGAAGCTTTCTTT. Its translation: CASSSPTGLNTEAFF.